These 30 T cell receptor beta chains came from one sample sequenced in a study of T-cell reconstitution after alpha-beta-depleted transplantation in children. The TCRbeta library was prepared with unique molecular identifiers. TCRdb reprocessed the PCR reads with MiXCR, giving one entry per CDR3 protein. In the table there are hundreds of thousands of distinct CDR3 sequences, about 12% of which are singletons. Sequenced here: PBMCs, sampled before TCRalphabeta/CD19-depleted stem cell transplant. The receptors come from a girl aged 2 to 9 with congenital amegakaryocytic thrombocytopenia, due to receive a stem cell transplant.

This clonotype was detected many times. The chain uses TRBV5-1 and TRBJ2-3; the D gene is possibly TRBD1 (6 bases). CDR1 is SGHRS and CDR2 is YFSETQ in the germline V gene. The CDR3 loop spans 14 amino acids. Trimming removed 2 bases from V and 5 bases from J, with 12 bases in between. CDR3 loop: CASSFTGSKDTQYF. The CDR3 DNA reads as TGCGCCAGCAGCTTTACAGGGTCGAAAGATACGCAGTATTTT.

Many counts were recorded for this clonotype. The genes are TRBV5-1 and TRBJ2-1; 8 nucleotides agree with TRBD2. Germline values: CDR1 SGHRS, CDR2 YFSETQ. The CDR3 extends over 16 amino acids. V lost 0 bases to trimming and J lost 0 bases; unmatched junction nucleotides: 2. CDR3 coding DNA: TGCGCCAGCAGCTTGGCGGGAGGGCCCTCCTACAATGAGCAGTTCTTC. Its translation: CASSLAGGPSYNEQFF.

This clonotype was counted at least ten times. The CDR3: CSAIWFPNTEAFF. In DNA, the CDR3 is TGCAGTGCTATTTGGTTCCCGAACACTGAAGCTTTCTTT. The chain combines TRBV20-1 with TRBJ1-1; D uncertain. Trimming stripped 4 bases from V and 1 base from J, with 10 bases between. The CDR3 loop spans 13 amino acids. CDR1 is DFQATT, CDR2 SNEGSKA, per germline (reference sequence).

In its sample, this clonotype was seen many times. The chain employs TRBV20-1 and TRBJ2-3; 8 bases fit TRBD2. The V gene end was trimmed by 0 bases and the J gene end by 4 bases; junction bases not matched to a gene: 12. This CDR3 spans 17 amino acids. Per the germline V gene, CDR1 is DFQATT and CDR2 is SNEGSKA (reference sequence). The CDR3 nucleotides are TGCAGTGCTAGAGACGTCTTTCGGGAGGGCCCCGCAGATACGCAGTATTTT. Translation: CSARDVFREGPADTQYF.

The gene calls are TRBV15 and TRBJ2-1; either TRBD1 or TRBD2 may supply D (5 bases each). In germline, CDR1 is LNHNV, CDR2 YYDKDF (reference sequence). This CDR3 contains 14 residues. Trimming cost V 0 bases and J 4 bases, with 7 bases left between them. This CDR3 is CATSRDGGYNEQFF. The CDR3 DNA is TGTGCCACCAGCAGAGATGGGGGTTACAATGAGCAGTTCTTC.

This clonotype was detected a few times. J is TRBJ2-7 and V is TRBV5-1, with D perhaps given as TRBD1 or TRBD2 (5 bases each). V shed 4 bases and J shed 6 bases, with 11 bases lying between them. Per the germline V gene, CDR1 is SGHRS and CDR2 is YFSETQ. This CDR3 is 12 amino acids long. CDR3 sequence: CASSQGPGEQYF. DNA of the CDR3: TGCGCCAGCAGCCAGGGACCTGGCGAGCAGTACTTC.

This clonotype was counted at least ten times. The J gene is TRBJ2-3, the V gene TRBV20-1, with 9 bases lining up with TRBD1. This CDR3 comprises 17 residues. Germline CDR1 DFQATT, CDR2 SNEGSKA (reference sequence). V shed 0 bases, J shed 2 bases, and the junction held 9 bases outside the gene matches. The DNA of the CDR3 is TGCAGTGCTAGAGATAGCAACGGGACAGGGACCACAGATACGCAGTATTTT. Protein: CSARDSNGTGTTDTQYF.

The sample holds many counts of this clonotype. This chain links TRBV7-2 with TRBJ2-1; TRBD2 agrees at 9 bases. This CDR3 is 16 amino acids long. The germline V gene encodes CDR1 SGHTA and CDR2 FQGNSA. Trimming cost V 4 bases and J 3 bases; bases outside gene matches: 7. CDR3 sequence: CASSSLAGTNYNEQFF. CDR3 coding DNA: TGTGCCAGCAGCTCGCTAGCGGGGACAAACTACAATGAGCAGTTCTTC. The full variable domain, rest sourced from reference TRBV7-2 and TRBJ2-1, is GAGVSQSPSNKVTEKGKDVELRCDPISGHTALYWYRQSLGQGLEFLIYFQGNSAPDKSGLPSDRFSAERTGGSVSTLTIQRTQQEDSAVYLCASSSLAGTNYNEQFFGPGTRLTVL.

Worth noting for this clonotype: A much larger clone sits a single nucleotide away, making a read error possible. The V call is TRBV20-1, the J call TRBJ2-1, with 14 bases fitting TRBD2. The CDR3 spans 14 residues. The J segment lost 9 bases and the V segment lost 5 bases, leaving 6 bases of the junction unmatched. Germline assignment: CDR1 DFQATT and CDR2 SNEGSKA (reference sequence). In nucleotides, the CDR3 is TGCAGTGCTGCGGGGACTAGCGGGAGTATTGAGCAGTTCTTC. Translating it yields CSAAGTSGSIEQFF.

The J gene is TRBJ2-1, the V gene TRBV29-1; tentative D call: TRBD2 (6 bases). The CDR3 sequence is 16 residues long. Per the germline V gene, CDR1 is SQVTM and CDR2 is ANQGSEA. With 2 bases removed from V and 7 bases from J, the gap between germline ends came to 21 bases. The DNA for the CDR3 is TGCAGCGTTGAATCTGTTTTGGCGGGAATCGTTAATGAGCAGTTCTTC. As protein: CSVESVLAGIVNEQFF.

Many counts were recorded for this clonotype. The chain has TRBV5-1 and TRBJ2-1, with unresolved D. In germline, CDR1 is SGHRS, CDR2 YFSETQ. The V end lost 0 bases, the J end lost 5 bases, and 12 bases lay between the germline ends. The CDR3 totals 15 residues. The CDR3 DNA reads TGCGCCAGCAGCTTGGACCAGCAGGCGGACAATGAGCAGTTCTTC. Amino acids: CASSLDQQADNEQFF. Together with reference TRBV5-1 and TRBJ2-1, the CDR3 gives the full variable domain: KAGVTQTPRYLIKTRGQQVTLSCSPISGHRSVSWYQQTPGQGLQFLFEYFSETQRNKGNFPGRFSGRQFSNSRSEMNVSTLELGDSALYLCASSLDQQADNEQFFGPGTRLTVL.

This clonotype appeared many times. V and J are TRBV12-3 or TRBV12-4 and TRBJ2-1; D uncertain. The CDR3 is made up of 14 amino acids. V lost 1 base and J 2 bases, leaving 6 bases between the germline ends. The CDR3 reads CASSLVRTYNEQFF. CDR3 DNA: TGTGCCAGCAGTTTAGTTCGCACCTACAATGAGCAGTTCTTC.

The rearrangement uses TRBV30 and TRBJ1-2; 8 nucleotides agree with TRBD1. V dropped 5 bases and J dropped 5; count of bases not matched to a gene: 10. Germline lookup yields CDR1 GTSNPN and CDR2 SVGIG (reference sequence). The CDR3 totals 14 residues. CDR3 coding DNA: TGTGCCTGGTCGGGACGGACAGGGAGATATGGCTACACCTTC. Its translation is CAWSGRTGRYGYTF.

Ten or more counts support this clonotype. The chain is built from TRBV20-1 and TRBJ2-5, with D uncertain. The CDR3 covers 11 residues. Per germline, CDR1 DFQATT and CDR2 SNEGSKA (reference sequence). The germline V and J ends were trimmed by 0 bases and 13 bases, with 12 bases remaining between them. The CDR3 DNA reads TGCAGTGCTAGAGAAGGAGACCTCCCGTACTTC. As protein: CSAREGDLPYF.

A few counts support this clonotype. The CDR3 is CASSLQAVYEQYF. The CDR3, as DNA: TGTGCCAGCAGTTTACAGGCAGTCTACGAGCAGTACTTC. The rearrangement joins TRBV12-3 or TRBV12-4 to TRBJ2-7, with unresolved D. This CDR3 has 13 amino acids. The V gene lost 2 bases and the J gene lost 3 bases, with 8 bases spanning the gap.

This clonotype was seen only a few times. The genes are TRBV12-3 or TRBV12-4 and TRBJ2-7; 11 bases map to TRBD2. V dropped 6 bases and J dropped 3; count of bases not matched to a gene: 10. The CDR3 sequence is 16 residues long. The CDR3 loop reads CASRIAGGIMGYEQYF. The CDR3 DNA reads TGTGCCAGCAGGATAGCGGGAGGGATCATGGGCTACGAGCAGTACTTC.

Ten or more counts support this clonotype. The genes are TRBV20-1 and TRBJ1-1; 8 bases agree with TRBD1. The V and J ends lost 5 bases and 0 bases, in that order; junction bases with no gene match: 5. Germline V gene lookup returns CDR1 DFQATT and CDR2 SNEGSKA (reference sequence). The CDR3 loop spans 14 amino acids. The CDR3 is CSALGDRLNTEAFF. CDR3 DNA: TGCAGTGCTTTGGGGGACAGGTTGAACACTGAAGCTTTCTTT.

The V gene is TRBV11-3, the J gene TRBJ2-3; D is unresolved. Trimming removed 3 bases from V and 5 bases from J, with 12 bases in between. Looked up from germline, CDR1 is SGHNT and CDR2 is YENEEA. The CDR3 has 14 amino acids. The CDR3: CASSFLGEEDTQYF. For the CDR3, the DNA is TGTGCCAGCAGCTTCCTGGGCGAAGAAGATACGCAGTATTTT.

This clonotype came up a few times. The chain carries TRBV18 and TRBJ2-1; D may be TRBD1 (6 bases). V was pared by 1 base and J by 8 bases, with 18 bases between. The length of the CDR3 is 16 residues. Germline CDR1 KGHSH, CDR2 LQKENI. The CDR3, as DNA: TGTGCCAGCTCACCACGGTCCGACAGGTGGGTGGATGAGCAGTTCTTC. This gives the protein CASSPRSDRWVDEQFF.

This chain links TRBV7-9 with TRBJ2-7, with D perhaps assigned TRBD1 or TRBD2 (5 bases each). There are 14 residues in the CDR3. V lost 2 bases and J 7 bases, leaving 15 bases between the germline ends. Germline V gene sequence: CDR1 SEHNR, CDR2 FQNEAQ (reference sequence). CDR3 region: CASSLLQGSGEQYF. CDR3 DNA sequence: TGTGCCAGCAGCTTATTGCAGGGATCGGGAGAGCAGTACTTC. Drawing the rest from reference TRBV7-9 and TRBJ2-7, the complete variable domain is DTGVSQNPRHKITKRGQNVTFRCDPISEHNRLYWYRQTLGQGPEFLTYFQNEAQLEKSRLLSDRFSAERPKGSFSTLEIQRTEQGDSAMYLCASSLLQGSGEQYFGPGTRLTVT.

The V and J genes are TRBV12-3 or TRBV12-4 and TRBJ2-2; D is uncertain. The V end was cut by 5 bases, the J end by 7 bases, with 8 bases between. The CDR3 covers 12 residues. The CDR3 is CASSLSDGELFF. CDR3 in DNA: TGTGCCAGCAGTCTATCAGACGGGGAGCTGTTTTTT.

The V gene is TRBV11-2, the J gene TRBJ2-2; TRBD1 or TRBD2 may be the D gene (7 bases each). In germline, CDR1 is SGHAT, CDR2 FQNNGV. The germline V and J ends were trimmed by 7 bases and 6 bases, with 15 bases remaining between them. There are 14 residues in the CDR3. In DNA, the CDR3 is TGTGCCAGCACCAGGGGGGGGGGATCCGGGGAGCTGTTTTTT. It specifies CASTRGGGSGELFF.

This clonotype was observed many times. The V gene is TRBV28, the J gene TRBJ2-2, with 7 nucleotides matching TRBD2. With 5 bases clipped from V and 6 bases from J, the junction kept 6 bases outside the gene matches. Germline V lookup: CDR1 MDHEN, CDR2 SYDVKM. This CDR3 region has 14 residues. The CDR3 is CASSLLGRAGELFF. CDR3 nucleotide sequence: TGTGCCAGCAGTCTACTAGGGAGGGCCGGGGAGCTGTTTTTT. Complete variable domain (other parts from reference TRBV28 and TRBJ2-2): DVKVTQSSRYLVKRTGEKVFLECVQDMDHENMFWYRQDPGLGLRLIYFSYDVKMKEKGDIPEGYSVSREKKERFSLILESASTNQTSMYLCASSLLGRAGELFFGEGSRLTVL.

Turning to this clonotype: A much larger clonotype is one base distant, so this may be a read error. The chain links TRBV11-1 to TRBJ2-2, with D maybe TRBD1 (6 bases). V was pared by 1 base and J by 9 bases, with 21 bases between. CDR3 length: 17 amino acids. Looked up from germline, CDR1 is SGHAT and CDR2 is FQDESV (reference sequence). CDR3 amino acids: CASSLEDGTRGFRELFF. The CDR3 nucleotides read TGTGCCAGCAGCTTAGAAGACGGGACCAGGGGATTCAGGGAGCTGTTTTTT.

J is TRBJ2-7 and V is TRBV9, with 8 bases identical to TRBD1. The CDR3 covers 14 residues. Trimming removed 2 bases from V and 4 bases from J; junction bases left unmatched: 5. CDR1 SGDLS and CDR2 YYNGEE come from the germline V gene. The CDR3 bases are TGTGCCAGCAGCGTCGGACAGGGAATATACGAGCAGTACTTC. Protein sequence: CASSVGQGIYEQYF.

This clonotype was seen repeatedly, ten times or more. This rearrangement joins TRBV10-3 to TRBJ2-3; 8 positions match TRBD2. The length of the CDR3 is 13 residues. Trimming at V came to 4 bases and at J to 4 bases, leaving 1 base not matched to a gene. The germline gives CDR1 ENHRY, CDR2 SYGVKD. As DNA, the CDR3 is TGTGCCATCAGTGTAGCGGGACCAGATACGCAGTATTTT. It yields the protein CAISVAGPDTQYF.

This clonotype was recorded many times. The rearrangement links TRBV10-2 to TRBJ2-1; 8 bases agree with TRBD1. With 3 bases clipped from V and 5 bases from J, the junction kept 6 bases outside the gene matches. CDR3 length: 15 residues. Germline V gives CDR1 WSHSY, CDR2 SAAADI. The CDR3 coding sequence is TGCGCCAGCAGTGATATCAGGGGGCAAAACAATGAGCAGTTCTTC. It codes for CASSDIRGQNNEQFF.

This clonotype has ten or more counts. The chain carries TRBV12-3 or TRBV12-4 and TRBJ2-5; D perhaps matches TRBD1 (5 bases). Between the trimmed V and J ends, which lost 6 bases and 5 bases, there was a span of 13 bases. CDR3 size: 13 residues. The CDR3 bases are TGTGCCAGCAGACCGCAGGGTGGCGAGACCCAGTACTTC. Protein: CASRPQGGETQYF.

The chain recombines TRBV20-1 with TRBJ2-3; unclear D gene. The CDR3 spans 15 residues. Per germline, CDR1 DFQATT and CDR2 SNEGSKA (reference sequence). Trimming removed 0 bases from V and 4 bases from J, with 14 bases in between. This CDR3 reads CSARDRINNADTQYF. CDR3 bases: TGCAGTGCTAGAGATCGGATTAATAATGCAGATACGCAGTATTTT.

This clonotype was seen repeatedly, ten times or more. This chain uses TRBV7-2 with TRBJ2-1; D is uncertain. The CDR3 totals 14 residues. Trimming shortened V by 5 bases and J by 7 bases, and 15 bases separated the two germline ends. In germline, CDR1 is SGHTA, CDR2 FQGNSA. The CDR3 DNA reads TGTGCCAGCAGCCCGAGAAGGTCGAGGAATGAGCAGTTCTTC. Amino acids: CASSPRRSRNEQFF.